These T cell receptor beta chains were read from a single sample in a study of CD8+CD57+ T cells in acquired aplastic anemia. TCRdb analysed the reads with MiXCR anew, one entry per CDR3 protein. The table has roughly 93,000 distinct CDR3 sequences, approximately 73% seen once. Material: sorted CD4+, CD8+, or CD8+CD57+ T cells (not recorded which) from PBMCs. These TCRs come from a human donor with aplastic anemia. CDR3s include the opening cysteine and the closing phenylalanine or tryptophan. A D gene is named only where the DNA matches it firmly. Expanded clones are given a class, and other clones once, few, many or no size at all.

14	TRBV29-1	TRBD2	-	TRBJ2-1	TGCAGCGTTCCCGGGACTAGTCGCTACAATGAGCAGTTCTTC	CSVPGTSRYNEQFF
13	TRBV15	-	-	TRBJ2-7	TGTGCCACCAGCGGGTCGAGAGGGTCCGAGCAGTACTTC	CATSGSRGSEQYF
15	TRBV7-3	-	-	TRBJ2-1	TGTGCCAGCAGCTTAGTTGGGGATAGATACAATGAGCAGTTCTTC	CASSLVGDRYNEQFF
13	TRBV2	TRBD1	few	TRBJ1-2	TGTGCCAGCAGTTGGACAGGGACTGAGGGCTACACCTTC	CASSWTGTEGYTF
14	TRBV2	TRBD1	few	TRBJ2-7	TGTGCCAGCAGTGTGTCCGGGACAGGGTACGAGCAGTACTTC	CASSVSGTGYEQYF
14	TRBV20-1	-	-	TRBJ1-3	TGCAGTGCTTCCCGGTGGGACTCTGGAAACACCATATATTTT	CSASRWDSGNTIYF
14	TRBV9	-	-	TRBJ2-7	TGTGCCAGCAGCGTCAAGAGGGGAATCGACGAGCAGTACTTC	CASSVKRGIDEQYF
14	TRBV7-2	TRBD2	few	TRBJ2-7	TGTGCCAGCAGCTTGGGCGGGGGAGCCTACGAGCAGTACTTC	CASSLGGGAYEQYF
15	TRBV20-1	TRBD1	-	TRBJ2-7	TGCAGTGCTAGAGGGGGGACAGGGGGATCCTACGAGCAGTACTTC	CSARGGTGGSYEQYF
14	TRBV10-3	-	-	TRBJ1-2	TGTGCCATCAGTGAGTCGGAGGACCCCTATGGCTACACCTTC	CAISESEDPYGYTF
20	TRBV20-1	TRBD2	many	TRBJ2-1	TGCAGTGCTAGAGATCGCGGGGGACAACGGACTAGCGGGAGGGGGGATGAGCAGTTCTTC	CSARDRGGQRTSGRGDEQFF
14	TRBV2	-	once	TRBJ1-2	TGTGCCAGCAGTTTGAGACAGTCTCTCTATGGCTACACCTTC	CASSLRQSLYGYTF
14	TRBV5-1	TRBD1	-	TRBJ1-2	TGCGCCAGCCGCCCCGGGACAGGGAACGAGGGCTACACCTTC	CASRPGTGNEGYTF
10	TRBV6-1	-	-	TRBJ1-1	TGTGCCAGGGAAGGTCCTGAAGCTTTCTTT	CAREGPEAFF
14	TRBV25-1	-	-	TRBJ2-1	TGTGCCAGCAGTGAAGGGACGGAATACAATGAGCAGTTCTTC	CASSEGTEYNEQFF
17	TRBV29-1	TRBD1	-	TRBJ1-1	TGCAGCGTATCCTATGGGGGGACAGGGCCCATGAACACTGAAGCTTTCTTT	CSVSYGGTGPMNTEAFF
15	TRBV25-1	TRBD1	once	TRBJ2-7	TGTGCCAGCAGTGGAAACAGGGGTGAGACCTACGAGCAGTACTTC	CASSGNRGETYEQYF
15	TRBV5-1	-	many	TRBJ2-7	TGCGCCAGCAGCTTGGTCGCGGGGTTCCCCTACGAGCAGTACTTC	CASSLVAGFPYEQYF
14	TRBV10-3	-	-	TRBJ2-3	TGTGCCATCAAGATCGAGCGGAGGACAGATACGCAGTATTTT	CAIKIERRTDTQYF
15	TRBV29-1	-	-	TRBJ2-2	TGCAGCGCCAAAGGGGTAGAGTTAAACACCGGGGAGCTGTTTTTT	CSAKGVELNTGELFF
13	TRBV13	-	-	TRBJ1-6	TGTGCCAGCAGGGGGGGGGACAATTCACCCCTCCACTTT	CASRGGDNSPLHF
13	TRBV20-1	TRBD1	-	TRBJ1-5	TGCAGTGCGGCACAGGGGTGGGATCAGCCCCAGCATTTT	CSAAQGWDQPQHF
16	TRBV13	-	many	TRBJ2-2	TGTGCCAGCAGCTTAAGGGGGGAGGGCCGAACCGGGGAGCTGTTTTTT	CASSLRGEGRTGELFF